The clone carrying this TCR beta chain was recorded a few times. Its antigen remains unidentified. Germline V CDR1 and CDR2: SGDLS, YYNGEE. CDR3 length: 15 amino acids. V trimming: 3 bases; J trimming: 5 bases; junction bases outside the gene matches: 10. The entry originates in a study of cytomegalovirus exposure and HLA in healthy donors. Study-wide context: Unique TCR beta sequences numbering approximately 100 million came from 150 million to 200 million T cells in an earlier analysis. Findings of the study overall: According to a later analysis, most TCR beta chains associated with CMV appeared HLA-restricted. The authors listed 180 or so TCR beta chains as cytomegalovirus-associated.

The PCR had 60 Vbeta and 13 Jbeta primers. TCRdb keeps only in-frame clones here, not all; method: immunoSEQ multiplex PCR. The repertoire holds about 89,000 clones, with around 64% as singletons. Donors in the study were healthy people who gave bone marrow. This clonotype was obtained from a man aged 30 to 39 in good health and CMV-seronegative. Specimen: PBMCs. This sequence joins TRBV9 and TRBJ2-7; 8 bases are a match to TRBD1. CDR3: CASSERTGWGDEQYF. The CDR3 DNA sequence: TGTGCCAGCAGCGAGAGGACAGGGTGGGGGGACGAGCAGTACTTC. Together with reference TRBV9 and TRBJ2-7, the CDR3 gives the full variable domain: DSGVTQTPKHLITATGQRVTLRCSPRSGDLSVYWYQQSLDQGLQFLIQYYNGEERAKGNILERFSAQQFPDLHSELNLSSLELGDSALYFCASSERTGWGDEQYFGPGTRLTVT.